This T cell receptor beta chain was retrieved from a study of blood T cell repertoires in COVID-19. Looking at the study overall: Some COVID-19 samples were acute and others convalescent; all came from the United States, Italy and Spain.

V gave up 0 bases and J gave up 3 bases, with 12 bases separating them. CDR3 length: 15 residues. Germline CDR1 reads SGHRS; CDR2 reads YFSETQ. As originally analysed: Reference gene primer amplification yielded estimated nucleated cell counts. TCRdb's table, derived via immunoSEQ multiplex PCR, lists solely in-frame clones and lacks some. That table furnishes V, J and clone size, whereas the DNA furnished D and trimming. Of more than 110,000 clones in the sample, over 80% are singletons; the top ten hold about 11%. V gene TRBV5-1 combines with J gene TRBJ1-1, with D possibly TRBD1 on 6 matching bases. This TCR was sampled from a woman at least 80 years old with acute or convalescent COVID-19. Source material: peripheral blood. CDR3 protein: CASSLVTGLHTEAFF. The CDR3 nucleotides are TGCGCCAGCAGCTTGGTGACAGGACTTCACACTGAAGCTTTCTTT.